This TCR beta chain is drawn from a study of T cells in Graves' hyperthyroidism and ophthalmopathy. Study details: Sampling of peripheral blood happened at initial diagnosis, prior to any treatment. Study results and limitations: Blood held most thyroid clonotypes expanded above 0.001 frequency. Stable hyperthyroidism and ophthalmopathy were separated using 13 V-J signatures.

Reasons for excluding patients were uncontrolled infection, other autoimmune disease, pregnancy or lactation. RNA transcripts were the template for amplifying TCR beta CDR3 regions. Primed by the HTBI set, a first-round RT-PCR was run on the TCR CDR3. TCRdb reanalysed the multiplex PCR reads using MiXCR and keeps one entry per CDR3 protein. The repertoire includes about 590,000 distinct CDR3 sequences, more than 13% of them detected once, and approximately 6.4% sits in the top ten. The CDR3 loop spans 13 amino acids. The germline V gene encodes CDR1 GTSNPN and CDR2 SVGIG (reference sequence). The V and J ends lost 1 base and 5 bases, in that order; junction bases with no gene match: 4. Many counts were recorded for this clonotype. Its antigen is unidentified.

This rearrangement joins TRBV30 to TRBJ2-7; 8 positions match TRBD2. The receptor comes from a young woman with Graves' ophthalmopathy. The sequencing sample was made of blood. The CDR3, as DNA: TGTGCCTGGAGTGATAGCGGGATTAACGAGCAGTACTTC. This translates into CAWSDSGINEQYF.